This T cell receptor beta chain was documented in a study of blood T cell repertoires in COVID-19. TCRdb keeps only in-frame clones here, not all; method: immunoSEQ multiplex PCR. The data show 250,000 to 300,000 clones, with about 90% seen just once and 1.5% held by the top ten. This CDR3 is built from 15 residues. The V gene end was trimmed by 4 bases and the J gene end by 2 bases; junction bases not matched to a gene: 6. Germline V CDR1 and CDR2: SGDLS, YYNGEE. This sequence joins TRBV9 and TRBJ1-2; 9 nucleotides align to TRBD1. The receptor's source is a woman aged 40 to 49 who had recovered from COVID-19. The sample consisted of peripheral blood. DNA of the CDR3: TGTGCCAGCAGCTTAAGGACAGGGGCGAACTATGGCTACACCTTC. Encoded protein: CASSLRTGANYGYTF.